These 5 T cell receptor beta chains were all obtained from the same sample, sequenced in a study of T cell changes during pregnancy in multiple sclerosis. The table came from immunoSEQ multiplex PCR; TCRdb's copy has only in-frame clones and leaves some out. The table shows nearly 20,000 clones, with roughly 90% occurring only once. Sample: CD8+ T cells from peripheral blood mononuclear cells, taken in the third trimester of pregnancy. These receptors came from a female donor in good health, enrolled as a control in a pregnancy study.

The chain joins TRBV7-9 to TRBJ2-3, with 10 bases aligning to TRBD2. Germline CDR1 SEHNR, CDR2 FQNEAQ (reference sequence). V shed 1 base and J 2 bases; nucleotides not matched to a gene: 6. The CDR3 has 17 amino acids. CDR3 protein: CASSLGGLAGDTDTQYF. CDR3 bases: TGTGCCAGCAGCTTAGGGGGGCTAGCGGGGGACACAGATACGCAGTATTTT.

The rearrangement uses TRBV6-6 and TRBJ2-3; a weak D match, TRBD2 (6 bases). Trimming shortened V by 4 bases and J by 6 bases, and 11 bases separated the two germline ends. CDR1 is MNHNY, CDR2 SVGAGI, per germline (reference sequence). CDR3 size: 13 residues. The DNA of the CDR3 is TGTGCCAGCAGTTGGGACTCGGCGGATACGCAGTATTTT. Protein: CASSWDSADTQYF.

The rearrangement uses TRBV13 and TRBJ2-3; maybe TRBD1 (5 bases). The CDR3 has 13 residues. Germline loops: CDR1 PRHDT, CDR2 FYEKMQ (reference sequence). V lost 5 bases and J lost 2, with 8 bases in between. This CDR3 reads CASSAGLTDTQYF. The CDR3 DNA reads TGTGCCAGCAGCGCAGGGCTCACAGATACGCAGTATTTT.

By sample fraction, this clone is medium-sized. The chain uses TRBV2 and TRBJ2-7; 9 bases line up with TRBD1. The V and J ends lost 4 bases and 3 bases, in that order; junction bases with no gene match: 10. The CDR3 is 16 amino acids. CDR1 SNHLY and CDR2 FYNNEI come from the germline V gene. For the CDR3, the DNA is TGTGCCAGCAGTGGGGACAGGGCGAATGGATACTACGAGCAGTACTTC. This translates into CASSGDRANGYYEQYF. The full variable domain, its missing parts supplied by reference TRBV2 and TRBJ2-7, is EPEVTQTPSHQVTQMGQEVILRCVPISNHLYFYWYRQILGQKVEFLVSFYNNEISEKSEIFDDQFSVERPDGSNFTLKIRSTKLEDSAMYFCASSGDRANGYYEQYFGPGTRLTVT.

The chain employs TRBV28 and TRBJ1-4; the match to TRBD1 covers 10 bases. This CDR3 comprises 15 residues. The junction had 12 bases not matched to a gene; V was cut back by 7 bases and J by 10 bases. In germline, CDR1 is MDHEN, CDR2 SYDVKM. The CDR3 reads CASNSLGQGFGKLFF. DNA for the CDR3: TGTGCCAGCAACTCCCTGGGACAGGGGTTTGGAAAACTGTTTTTT. Drawing the rest from reference TRBV28 and TRBJ1-4, the complete variable domain is DVKVTQSSRYLVKRTGEKVFLECVQDMDHENMFWYRQDPGLGLRLIYFSYDVKMKEKGDIPEGYSVSREKKERFSLILESASTNQTSMYLCASNSLGQGFGKLFFGSGTQLSVL.